The 21 T cell receptor beta chains listed next were all sequenced from one sample in a study of CD8 T cells in Susac syndrome. Roughly 0.45 to 1 ug RNA was reverse transcribed with random hexamers. TCRdb re-called the immunoSEQ multiplex PCR reads with MiXCR, one entry per CDR3 protein. The sample lists more than 40,000 distinct CDR3 sequences, roughly 93% occurring once. The sequencing input was CD8+ T cells from PBMCs. The receptors shown here come from a human donor in good health.

The table lists this clonotype with a count of one. The chain employs TRBV5-6 and TRBJ2-2; TRBD1 matches 7 bases. Germline loops: CDR1 SGHDT, CDR2 YYEEEE. The CDR3 has 15 amino acids. With V trimmed by 3 bases and J by 3 bases, 5 bases remained unmatched. Here the CDR3 reads CASSSGTDYTGELFF. The CDR3 nucleotides read TGTGCCAGCAGCTCCGGGACAGATTACACCGGGGAGCTGTTTTTT. The variable domain in full, completed from reference TRBV5-6 and TRBJ2-2, reads DAGVTQSPTHLIKTRGQQVTLRCSPKSGHDTVSWYQQALGQGPQFIFQYYEEEERQRGNFPDRFSGHQFPNYSSELNVNALLLGDSALYLCASSSGTDYTGELFFGEGSRLTVL.

This clonotype was counted a single time. This rearrangement joins TRBV25-1 to TRBJ2-1; the match to TRBD1 covers 7 bases. With V trimmed by 6 bases and J by 7 bases, 0 bases remained unmatched. This CDR3 comprises 11 residues. Germline lookup yields CDR1 MGHDK and CDR2 SYGVNS. The CDR3 loop is CASRQGNEQFF. The CDR3 bases are TGTGCCAGCAGACAGGGGAATGAGCAGTTCTTC.

The V gene is TRBV7-9, the J gene TRBJ2-2, with D possibly being TRBD2 (6 bases). V lost 5 bases and J lost 2, with 15 bases in between. The CDR3 spans 16 residues. Germline CDR1 reads SEHNR; CDR2 reads FQNEAQ (reference sequence). CDR3 coding DNA: TGTGCCAGCAGCCTCGGGAGCGAGAAAAACACCGGGGAGCTGTTTTTT. Protein product: CASSLGSEKNTGELFF.

This clonotype was recorded only once. The J gene is TRBJ2-1, the V gene TRBV28; TRBD2 matches at 7 bases. The CDR3 consists of 16 residues. V dropped 4 bases and J dropped 5; count of bases not matched to a gene: 11. CDR1 is MDHEN, CDR2 SYDVKM, per germline. CDR3 sequence reads: CASSSPSGTTNNEQFF. CDR3 sequence (DNA): TGTGCCAGCAGTTCTCCTTCCGGGACTACAAACAATGAGCAGTTCTTC.

This chain links TRBV11-2 with TRBJ1-5; the D gene is possibly TRBD1 (6 bases). This CDR3 has 17 amino acids. Trimming left V 3 bases short and J 3 bases short, with 18 bases between. Germline V lookup: CDR1 SGHAT, CDR2 FQNNGV. The chain's CDR3 is CASSLGGGQGNNQPQHF. The CDR3 nucleotides are TGTGCCAGCAGCTTGGGGGGGGGACAAGGGAACAATCAGCCCCAGCATTTT.

This CDR3 is CASSLELAVSSYEQYF. The CDR3 nucleotides are TGTGCCAGCAGCTTAGAGTTAGCGGTGAGCTCCTACGAGCAGTACTTC. The rearrangement links TRBV11-2 to TRBJ2-7; D possibly corresponds to TRBD2 (6 bases). CDR1 is SGHAT and CDR2 is FQNNGV in the germline V gene. This CDR3 has 16 amino acids. V lost 0 bases, J lost 0 bases, and 12 bases lay in between.

The chain joins TRBV28 to TRBJ2-7; D is uncertain. The germline V gene has CDR1 MDHEN and CDR2 SYDVKM. This CDR3 comprises 13 residues. The V end lost 6 bases, the J end lost 0 bases, and 9 bases lay between the germline ends. CDR3 nucleotides: TGTGCCAGCAGGCTCGCCGGCTCCTACGAGCAGTACTTC. Translation: CASRLAGSYEQYF.

This chain links TRBV19 with TRBJ2-3; D is possibly TRBD2 (6 bases). V was trimmed by 7 bases and J by 2 bases, leaving 16 bases between them. The CDR3 runs 15 residues. The germline CDR1 and CDR2 sequences are LNHDA and SQIVND (reference sequence). CDR3 residues: CASTRDWRTTDTQYF. The CDR3 nucleotides read TGTGCCAGTACCCGGGACTGGCGGACCACAGATACGCAGTATTTT.

The chain is built from TRBV6-1 and TRBJ2-5; 9 nucleotides agree with TRBD2. The CDR3 runs to 13 residues. The trim removed 8 bases at V and 5 bases at J, leaving 6 bases unmatched. The germline V gene has CDR1 MNHNS and CDR2 SASEGT. CDR3 sequence: CASPGLAFETQYF. In nucleotides, the CDR3 is TGTGCCAGCCCGGGACTAGCCTTCGAGACCCAGTACTTC.

This chain connects TRBV3-1 to TRBJ2-5; D ambiguous. This CDR3 is 14 amino acids long. The germline V and J ends were trimmed by 0 bases and 5 bases, with 10 bases remaining between them. The germline gives CDR1 LGHDT, CDR2 YNNKEL (reference sequence). CDR3 protein: CASSQETTWETQYF. CDR3 bases: TGTGCCAGCAGCCAAGAGACGACATGGGAGACCCAGTACTTC.

The chain couples TRBV28 to TRBJ2-7; D possibly corresponds to TRBD1 (6 bases). Germline CDR1 reads MDHEN; CDR2 reads SYDVKM. The CDR3 is 15 amino acids. V was trimmed by 4 bases and J by 2 bases, leaving 15 bases between them. CDR3 amino acids: CASSSGQPSAYEQYF. CDR3 sequence (DNA): TGTGCCAGCAGTTCTGGACAGCCATCCGCCTACGAGCAGTACTTC.

The chain recombines TRBV28 with TRBJ2-5, with D unclear. The ends were cut back, 3 bases at V and 5 bases at J, with 16 bases in the middle. Germline V CDR1 and CDR2: MDHEN, SYDVKM. This CDR3 comprises 15 residues. DNA of the CDR3: TGTGCCAGCAGTTTGAAGAGACAACAACGGGAGACCCAGTACTTC. Its translation is CASSLKRQQRETQYF.

The chain recombines TRBV7-2 with TRBJ2-5, with D maybe TRBD2 (6 bases). This CDR3 spans 15 amino acids. Trimming took 2 bases from V and 5 from J, leaving 15 bases between them. Germline V gene sequence: CDR1 SGHTA, CDR2 FQGNSA. The CDR3 reads CASSLWTGGMETQYF. DNA of the CDR3: TGTGCCAGCAGCTTATGGACCGGCGGGATGGAGACCCAGTACTTC.

The chain employs TRBV9 and TRBJ2-3; D gene ambiguous. CDR1 SGDLS and CDR2 YYNGEE come from the germline V gene. CDR3 size: 15 residues. Between the trimmed V and J ends, which lost 0 bases and 2 bases, there was a span of 10 bases. As DNA, the CDR3 is TGTGCCAGCAGCGTAGAGGCAGGTCCCACAGATACGCAGTATTTT. It specifies CASSVEAGPTDTQYF.

The V call is TRBV5-1, the J call TRBJ2-1; the D is unclear. This CDR3 comprises 16 residues. V lost 4 bases, J lost 0 bases, and 14 bases lay in between. Germline values: CDR1 SGHRS, CDR2 YFSETQ. CDR3 bases: TGCGCCAGCAGCCGGTGGGGAAGTAGCTCCTACAATGAGCAGTTCTTC. Translation gives CASSRWGSSSYNEQFF.

The V and J genes are TRBV19 and TRBJ1-5; a weak D match, TRBD1 (5 bases). In germline, CDR1 is LNHDA, CDR2 SQIVND (reference sequence). Trimming shortened V by 5 bases and J by 4 bases, and 15 bases separated the two germline ends. The length of the CDR3 is 15 residues. The CDR3 sequence: CASSSRTGWNQPQHF. For the CDR3, the DNA is TGTGCCAGTAGTTCGCGCACAGGATGGAATCAGCCCCAGCATTTT.

The V gene is TRBV20-1, the J gene TRBJ2-1; the match to TRBD1 covers 7 bases. V was pared by 7 bases and J by 15 bases, with 9 bases of the junction left unmatched. The CDR3 runs 10 residues. Germline V lookup: CDR1 DFQATT, CDR2 SNEGSKA (reference sequence). The chain's CDR3 is CSVQTGQAFF. The CDR3 region has the DNA TGCAGTGTTCAGACAGGGCAGGCGTTCTTC.

The chain is built from TRBV7-7 and TRBJ1-1; 7 bases align to TRBD1. Looked up from germline, CDR1 is SSHAT and CDR2 is FNYEAQ (reference sequence). The CDR3 consists of 14 residues. The V segment lost 2 bases and the J segment 5 bases; nucleotides outside the gene matches: 5. The CDR3 spells CASSLIQGGTEAFF. CDR3 bases: TGTGCCAGCAGCTTAATTCAGGGGGGGACTGAAGCTTTCTTT.

The CDR3 here is CASSGLAGAVYNEQFF. The CDR3 DNA reads as TGTGCCAGCAGCGGGTTGGCGGGAGCCGTCTACAATGAGCAGTTCTTC. V gene TRBV7-9 combines with J gene TRBJ2-1; 7 nucleotides align to TRBD2. CDR3 size: 16 residues. V lost 5 bases and J lost 3; bases outside the gene matches: 10. Germline CDR1 reads SEHNR; CDR2 reads FQNEAQ (reference sequence).

This chain uses TRBV29-1 with TRBJ2-1; possible D gene TRBD2, 6 bases. The germline V gene encodes CDR1 SQVTM and CDR2 ANQGSEA. This CDR3 has 14 amino acids. V gave up 6 bases and J gave up 3 bases, with 15 bases separating them. The CDR3 DNA reads TGCAGCGTATATCGGGAGAATGGCTACAATGAGCAGTTCTTC. Translating it yields CSVYRENGYNEQFF.

V and J are TRBV28 and TRBJ2-7, with D unresolved. Germline loops: CDR1 MDHEN, CDR2 SYDVKM. V was clipped by 3 bases and J by 2 bases, with 8 bases between them. The CDR3 sequence is 13 residues long. The CDR3 loop reads CASSFNPTYEQYF. For the CDR3, the DNA is TGTGCCAGCAGTTTCAATCCAACCTACGAGCAGTACTTC.